Following are 25 T cell receptor beta chains from one sample sequenced in a study of T cells in Graves' hyperthyroidism and ophthalmopathy. Amplification yielded TCR beta CDR3 regions, with RNA transcripts as the source. TCR CDR3 underwent first-round RT-PCR with the HTBI primer set. Via MiXCR, TCRdb re-called the multiplex PCR reads, giving one row per CDR3 protein. The sample holds about 360,000 distinct CDR3 sequences, less than 15% seen once. The sample comprised blood. These receptors were collected from a young woman with Graves' hyperthyroidism.

The chain is built from TRBV5-1 and TRBJ2-2, with a possible D match to TRBD1 (6 bases). The CDR3 runs to 14 residues. Germline assignment: CDR1 SGHRS and CDR2 YFSETQ. Trimming left V 2 bases short and J 4 bases short, with 9 bases between. The CDR3 loop is CASSFGGLTGELFF. The CDR3 DNA reads TGCGCCAGCAGCTTTGGGGGCCTCACCGGGGAGCTGTTTTTT.

Many counts were recorded for this clonotype. In nucleotides, the CDR3 is TGTGCCAGCAGCCGGGACTCCTCGTCCGAGCAGTACTTC. It translates to CASSRDSSSEQYF. The chain is built from TRBV12-3 or TRBV12-4 and TRBJ2-7; possible D gene TRBD2, 6 bases. Deletions cut 6 bases from V and 6 bases from J, with 15 bases between. The CDR3 is 13 residues long.

This clonotype was counted ten times or more. The chain recombines TRBV11-2 with TRBJ1-1; D remains unclear. CDR3 length: 15 amino acids. Germline assignment: CDR1 SGHAT and CDR2 FQNNGV. V gave up 2 bases and J gave up 8 bases, with 18 bases separating them. The CDR3 bases are TGTGCCAGCAGCTTATTAGGGCCTACTAAGGGCGAAGCTTTCTTT. Its translation is CASSLLGPTKGEAFF.

This clonotype appeared many times. The rearrangement uses TRBV6-1 and TRBJ1-5; D is undetermined. Germline lookup yields CDR1 MNHNS and CDR2 SASEGT. Trimming took off 7 bases at V and 1 base at J, with 17 bases between the two ends. This CDR3 has 16 amino acids. In DNA form, the CDR3 reads TGTGCCAGCACCAGAGGGAACAGCGACAGCAATCAGCCCCAGCATTTT. Its translation is CASTRGNSDSNQPQHF.

This clonotype showed up many times. The rearrangement uses TRBV10-3 and TRBJ2-7; 9 nucleotides match TRBD2. Per germline, CDR1 ENHRY and CDR2 SYGVKD. The CDR3 runs 14 residues. V was clipped by 10 bases and J by 2 bases; unmatched bases: 9. CDR3 nucleotide sequence: TGTGCCACCATGTTGACTAGCGGTACCTACGAGCAGTACTTC. It encodes CATMLTSGTYEQYF.

This rearrangement joins TRBV15 to TRBJ1-5; weak D call: TRBD1 (5 bases). The CDR3 extends over 12 amino acids. Trimming left V 5 bases short and J 5 bases short, with 7 bases between. The germline gives CDR1 LNHNV, CDR2 YYDKDF (reference sequence). The CDR3 spells CATSGGYQPQHF. CDR3 nucleotides: TGTGCCACCAGCGGGGGGTATCAGCCCCAGCATTTT.

This clonotype appeared a few times. Here the CDR3 DNA reads TGTGCCAGCAGCCTGGACGAGGAGGAGACCCAGTACTTC. Protein product: CASSLDEEETQYF. The rearrangement links TRBV5-6 to TRBJ2-5; D not resolved. The V gene's germline CDR1 is SGHDT and CDR2 YYEEEE. The CDR3 length is 13 residues. V lost 4 bases, J lost 5 bases, and 12 bases lay in between.

Many counts were recorded for this clonotype. The chain links TRBV27 to TRBJ1-5, with 7 bases fitting TRBD1. V gave up 5 bases and J gave up 1 base; unmatched junction bases: 11. The CDR3 totals 17 residues. The V gene's germline CDR1 is MNHEY and CDR2 SMNVEV (reference sequence). The CDR3 here is CASSPAPTGKSNQPQHF. CDR3 in DNA: TGTGCCAGCAGTCCTGCCCCGACAGGGAAAAGCAATCAGCCCCAGCATTTT.

CDR3 in DNA: TGTGCCAGCAGCGTAGGGATGGCACAGGGAGGGGAAAAACTGTTTTTT. Its protein product is CASSVGMAQGGEKLFF. The chain has TRBV9 and TRBJ1-4, with D possibly matching TRBD1 (6 bases). Trimming stripped 0 bases from V and 8 bases from J, with 17 bases between. Germline V lookup: CDR1 SGDLS, CDR2 YYNGEE. The CDR3 runs 16 residues.

This clonotype was counted between two and nine times. The rearrangement links TRBV20-1 to TRBJ1-1; 7 bases agree with TRBD1. Germline CDR1 is DFQATT and CDR2 is SNEGSKA (reference sequence). The CDR3 is made up of 13 amino acids. Losses at the gene ends were 8 bases for V and 0 bases for J; bases not matched to a gene: 6. CDR3: CSTATGMNTEAFF. The CDR3 DNA reads TGCAGTACAGCGACAGGGATGAACACTGAAGCTTTCTTT.

This clonotype occurred many times. The V gene is TRBV18, the J gene TRBJ2-5; no definite D call. Trimming stripped 3 bases from V and 5 bases from J, with 13 bases between. This CDR3 region has 14 residues. Germline V gene data show CDR1 as KGHSH and CDR2 as LQKENI. CDR3 DNA: TGTGCCAGCTCACCCTACGGCGACACGGAGACCCAGTACTTC. As protein: CASSPYGDTETQYF.

This clonotype was detected many times. The rearrangement uses TRBV2 and TRBJ2-7, with 7 bases that match TRBD1. Looked up from germline, CDR1 is SNHLY and CDR2 is FYNNEI. CDR3 length: 15 residues. J was trimmed by 5 bases and V by 0 bases; bases with no gene match: 7. Here the CDR3 DNA reads TGTGCCAGCAGTGAAGCCCACGACAGGGCCCACGAGCAGTACTTC. Amino acid sequence: CASSEAHDRAHEQYF.

The chain combines TRBV20-1 with TRBJ1-4; D gene uncertain. V was clipped by 0 bases and J by 6 bases, with 14 bases between them. CDR1 DFQATT and CDR2 SNEGSKA come from the germline V gene (reference sequence). CDR3 length equals 15 residues. The CDR3 sequence is CSARDIRGRDEKLFF. The CDR3 nucleotides read TGCAGTGCTAGAGATATAAGAGGGAGGGATGAAAAACTGTTTTTT.

This clonotype appeared a few times. J is TRBJ1-2 and V is TRBV7-2, with 9 bases lining up with TRBD1. Germline values: CDR1 SGHTA, CDR2 FQGNSA. The length of the CDR3 is 15 residues. V shed 5 bases, J shed 3 bases, and the junction held 7 bases outside the gene matches. CDR3 nucleotide sequence: TGTGCCAGCAGCCCCCGGGACAGGGTAGACTATGGCTACACCTTC. The encoded protein is CASSPRDRVDYGYTF.

This clonotype was seen more than once but under ten times. A read error may explain this, as a much larger clone is one base away. The rearrangement uses TRBV29-1 and TRBJ2-7, with D unclear. Trimming removed 2 bases from V and 2 bases from J, with 19 bases in between. CDR1 and CDR2 (germline): SQVTM, ANQGSEA. There are 16 residues in the CDR3. The CDR3 reads CSVEFPRSQSPYEQYF. The CDR3 DNA reads as TGCAGCGTTGAATTCCCGAGGTCGCAGAGCCCCTACGAGCAGTACTTC.

This clonotype was found a few times. The chain joins TRBV11-1 to TRBJ2-7; 7 nucleotides align to TRBD2. This CDR3 region has 15 residues. Trimming at V came to 5 bases and at J to 7 bases, leaving 14 bases not matched to a gene. Germline CDR1 and CDR2: SGHAT and FQDESV (reference sequence). CDR3 loop: CASSPGGAGVNEQYF. The CDR3 DNA reads as TGTGCCAGCAGCCCGGGTGGGGCGGGGGTTAATGAGCAGTACTTC.

This clonotype was observed at least ten times. V is TRBV12-3 or TRBV12-4 and J is TRBJ2-1, with 7 bases lining up with TRBD1. The CDR3 covers 14 residues. V shed 4 bases and J 8 bases; nucleotides not matched to a gene: 8. The CDR3 spells CASSYQTGSDEQFF. The CDR3 nucleotides read TGTGCCAGCAGTTATCAGACAGGGTCAGATGAGCAGTTCTTC.

The genes are TRBV5-8 and TRBJ1-6, with a tentative D call TRBD1 (6 bases). This CDR3 region has 16 residues. Trimming stripped 4 bases from V and 10 bases from J, with 21 bases between. CDR1 and CDR2 from the germline V gene are SGHTS and YDEGEE. The CDR3 is CASSRTTGIERSPLHF. The CDR3 coding sequence is TGTGCCAGCAGCCGAACCACAGGGATCGAGAGATCACCCCTCCACTTT.

The sample holds many counts of this clonotype. CDR3 bases: TGTGCCTGCGAACTAATACAGGCTACCTATGGCTACACCTTC. Residues: CACELIQATYGYTF. The genes are TRBV30 and TRBJ1-2; D perhaps matches TRBD1 (5 bases). The V gene's germline CDR1 is GTSNPN and CDR2 SVGIG (reference sequence). The CDR3 has 14 amino acids. V gave up 6 bases and J gave up 4 bases, with 18 bases separating them.

This clonotype was seen many times. This rearrangement joins TRBV30 to TRBJ1-5; TRBD1 aligns across 7 bases. Germline CDR1 GTSNPN, CDR2 SVGIG (reference sequence). Trimming cost V 0 bases and J 4 bases; bases outside gene matches: 15. This CDR3 is 18 amino acids long. CDR3 loop: CAWSVQGTVPWGNQPQHF. CDR3 bases: TGTGCCTGGAGTGTACAGGGGACAGTCCCCTGGGGGAATCAGCCCCAGCATTTT. Full variable domain (rest looked up from reference TRBV30 and TRBJ1-5): SQTIHQWPATLVQPVGSPLSLECTVEGTSNPNLYWYRQAAGRGLQLLFYSVGIGQISSEVPQNLSASRPQDRQFILSSKKLLLSDSGFYLCAWSVQGTVPWGNQPQHFGDGTRLSIL.

The table lists this clonotype with many counts. The gene calls are TRBV3-1 and TRBJ2-7; 10 nucleotides agree with TRBD2. Germline V gene data show CDR1 as LGHDT and CDR2 as YNNKEL (reference sequence). The J segment lost 7 bases and the V segment lost 7 bases, leaving 10 bases of the junction unmatched. CDR3 length: 14 residues. The DNA of the CDR3 is TGTGCCAGCACGGCGTCTAGCGGGAGTTGGGAGCAGTACTTC. It specifies CASTASSGSWEQYF.

This clonotype was counted many times. The chain uses TRBV4-2 and TRBJ2-5; D remains ambiguous. Germline V gives CDR1 LGHNA, CDR2 YNFKEQ. Trimming removed 5 bases at V and 5 bases at J, with 9 bases between. This CDR3 has 12 amino acids. The CDR3 reads CASSIPGETQYF. In nucleotides, the CDR3 is TGTGCCAGCAGCATACCCGGGGAGACCCAGTACTTC.

This clonotype has at least ten counts. The chain uses TRBV6-2 or TRBV6-3 and TRBJ2-2; D is unresolved. The germline CDR1 and CDR2 sequences are MNHEY and SVGEGT. V was pared by 4 bases and J by 0 bases, with 9 bases between. The CDR3 covers 15 residues. The CDR3 protein is CASSFGPSNTGELFF. The CDR3 DNA follows: TGTGCCAGCAGTTTCGGACCATCGAACACCGGGGAGCTGTTTTTT.

In this sample, this clonotype turned up a few times. The rearrangement uses TRBV4-1 and TRBJ2-4, with TRBD1 matching over 8 bases. The CDR3 spans 14 residues. Losses at the gene ends were 0 bases for V and 9 bases for J; bases not matched to a gene: 4. Germline values: CDR1 MGHRA, CDR2 YSYEKL. The DNA of the CDR3 is TGCGCCAGCAGCCAAGACAGGGGGCCCACCATTCAGTACTTC. Residues: CASSQDRGPTIQYF.

This clonotype has at least ten counts. This rearrangement joins TRBV6-1 to TRBJ2-3; no clear D. V lost 5 bases, J lost 0 bases, and 12 bases lay in between. The CDR3 covers 15 residues. Germline CDR1 is MNHNS and CDR2 is SASEGT. The DNA for the CDR3 is TGTGCCAGCAGTTATGGGCTCCCTAGCACAGATACGCAGTATTTT. Protein product: CASSYGLPSTDTQYF.